The clone carrying this T cell receptor beta chain was observed many times. Using its own MiXCR run on the RACE reads, TCRdb lists one record per CDR3 protein. This table has over 85,000 distinct CDR3 sequences, 9.3% appearing once. V lost 2 bases to trimming and J lost 3 bases; unmatched junction nucleotides: 7. Per the germline V gene, CDR1 is ENHRY and CDR2 is SYGVKD. The CDR3 runs to 16 residues. This specimen comes from a study of human T cells and chemical hapten exposure. Noted time point: patch test 2, 6 weeks after DPC sensitization. Treatment reported: therapeutic diphenylcyclopropenone sensitization with weekly scalp DPC.

This receptor was taken from a woman aged 35 to 49 with alopecia areata. Some clones in this sample may be carry-over from other donors' samples. Sequencing used whole blood, obtained in connection with sensitization to the hapten diphenylcyclopropenone (DPC). The chain carries TRBV10-3 and TRBJ2-3, with TRBD2 matching 8 bases. CDR3 sequence: CAISEAGGRLTDTQYF. The CDR3 nucleotides are TGTGCCATCAGTGAGGCTGGCGGGAGGCTAACAGATACGCAGTATTTT.